The clone carrying this T cell receptor (beta chain) was seen a single time. Clinical history as reported by participants underpinned cohort assignment. Per the original data handling: Amplified reference gene primers provided the basis for estimating nucleated cell counts. Using immunoSEQ multiplex PCR, the repertoire was profiled, and TCRdb retains in-frame clones only, with some absent. D and trimming come from the DNA, and the V and J calls and clone size come from that table. The profile shows fewer than 250,000 clones, 75% to 85% of them singletons. The sample originates from a study of blood T cell repertoires in COVID-19. The junction had 1 base not matched to a gene; V was cut back by 8 bases and J by 3 bases. CDR1 and CDR2 from the germline V gene are MGHDK and SYGVNS. The CDR3 runs 13 residues.

The clonotype originates from a woman aged 45-65 years with acute COVID-19. Sequencing was done on a sample of PBMCs or T cells enriched from blood (not recorded which). The J gene is TRBJ2-5, the V gene TRBV25-1; 12 nucleotides line up with TRBD2. CDR3 coding DNA: TGTGCCAGCCGACTAGCGGGGGAAGAGACCCAGTACTTC. This encodes CASRLAGEETQYF.